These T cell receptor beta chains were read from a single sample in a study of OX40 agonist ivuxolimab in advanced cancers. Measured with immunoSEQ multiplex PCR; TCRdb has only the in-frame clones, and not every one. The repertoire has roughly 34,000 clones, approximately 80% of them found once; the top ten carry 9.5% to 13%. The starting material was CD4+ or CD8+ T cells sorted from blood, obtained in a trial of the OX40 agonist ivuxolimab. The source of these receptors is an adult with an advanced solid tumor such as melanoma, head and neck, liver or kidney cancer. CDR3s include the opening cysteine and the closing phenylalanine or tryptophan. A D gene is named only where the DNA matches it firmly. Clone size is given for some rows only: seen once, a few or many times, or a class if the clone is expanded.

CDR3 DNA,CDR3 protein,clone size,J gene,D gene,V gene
TGTGCCAGCAGCCCCTCCGGGACAGTCGCCTATGGCTACACCTTC,CASSPSGTVAYGYTF,-,TRBJ1-2,TRBD1,TRBV9
TGTGCCAGCAGCTTGTCTGTGCCCCCTGAAGCTTTCTTT,CASSLSVPPEAFF,-,TRBJ1-1,-,TRBV5-6
TGTGCCAGCAGCTTAAGTCAGGGGGAGACCCAGTACTTC,CASSLSQGETQYF,-,TRBJ2-5,-,TRBV7-3
TGTGCCAGCAGCCTCACCGGGACGGTACAAGAGACCCAGTACTTC,CASSLTGTVQETQYF,-,TRBJ2-5,-,TRBV27
TGTGCCAGCAGCAGCCACACAGGGAACACTGAAGCTTTCTTT,CASSSHTGNTEAFF,once,TRBJ1-1,-,TRBV5-5
TGTGCCAGCAGCTTCCTTATTGGGACAGGGAGCTACAATGAGCAGTTCTTC,CASSFLIGTGSYNEQFF,-,TRBJ2-1,TRBD1,TRBV11-2
TGTGCCACCAGCACTAGTACATCGAACACCGGGGAGCTGTTTTTT,CATSTSTSNTGELFF,few,TRBJ2-2,-,TRBV15
TGCGCCAGCAGCCAGGGACTAGCGGGACCCCCAGCCTACGAGCAGTACTTC,CASSQGLAGPPAYEQYF,-,TRBJ2-7,TRBD2,TRBV4-1
TGTGCCAGCAGCCAAGATTTACAAGAGACCCAGTACTTC,CASSQDLQETQYF,-,TRBJ2-5,-,TRBV4-2
TGTGCCAGCAGTAGGGACAGGGGCCCTGACGAGCAGTACTTC,CASSRDRGPDEQYF,-,TRBJ2-7,TRBD1,TRBV28
TGTGCCAGCCGAGGGGACCGACAGGGGTATTATGGCTACACCTTC,CASRGDRQGYYGYTF,-,TRBJ1-2,TRBD1,TRBV6-5
TGTGCCAGCAAACCGGACAGGGCCACATACGAGCAGTACTTC,CASKPDRATYEQYF,-,TRBJ2-7,TRBD1,TRBV6-1
TGTGCCAGCAGTGCACCGGGCTATATAACCTACTTC,CASSAPGYITYF,once,TRBJ2-5,-,TRBV6-5
TGTGCCAGCTCACTAGGCAGTGCAGCCGGTGGCTACGAGCAGTACTTC,CASSLGSAAGGYEQYF,-,TRBJ2-7,-,TRBV18